The 5 T cell receptor beta chains listed next were all sequenced from one sample in a study of response to subunit inactivated influenza vaccine. TCRdb re-analysed the RT-PCR reads in MiXCR, keeping a single row per CDR3 protein. Altogether a few hundred thousand distinct CDR3 sequences are present, 12% to 15% being singletons, with the ten largest covering 11%. The sample was PBMCs from blood, taken approximately 12 days after vaccination. These receptors originate from a man aged 45 to 65 who received an inactivated influenza vaccine.

This clonotype was seen repeatedly, ten times or more. The chain is built from TRBV5-6 and TRBJ2-7, with TRBD1 as a possible D gene (6 bases). Germline V gives CDR1 SGHDT, CDR2 YYEEEE. The CDR3 loop spans 16 amino acids. Trimming cost V 0 bases and J 0 bases, with 13 bases left between them. The CDR3 loop is CASSLVGHPSSYEQYF. CDR3 nucleotide sequence: TGTGCCAGCAGCTTGGTGGGACACCCCAGCTCCTACGAGCAGTACTTC.

There are a few counts of this clonotype. The rearrangement uses TRBV5-1 and TRBJ2-6; no definite D call. With 7 bases removed from V and 3 bases from J, the gap between germline ends came to 11 bases. Looked up from germline, CDR1 is SGHRS and CDR2 is YFSETQ. This CDR3 region has 14 residues. As DNA, the CDR3 is TGCGCCAGCGCCGACGGAAGTGGGGCCAACGTCCTGACTTTC. It is translated as CASADGSGANVLTF. Full variable domain (rest looked up from reference TRBV5-1 and TRBJ2-6): KAGVTQTPRYLIKTRGQQVTLSCSPISGHRSVSWYQQTPGQGLQFLFEYFSETQRNKGNFPGRFSGRQFSNSRSEMNVSTLELGDSALYLCASADGSGANVLTFGAGSRLTVL.

V and J are TRBV6-2 or TRBV6-3 and TRBJ2-5, with 15 positions matching TRBD2. Germline values: CDR1 MNHEY, CDR2 SVGEGT. The V and J ends lost 4 bases and 4 bases, in that order; junction bases with no gene match: 7. CDR3 length: 17 residues. CDR3 amino acids: CASSSRTSGRARETQYF. CDR3 bases: TGTGCCAGCAGTTCGCGGACTAGCGGGAGGGCCCGAGAGACCCAGTACTTC.

This clonotype was observed a handful of times. This rearrangement joins TRBV7-9 to TRBJ2-7, with D perhaps being TRBD1 or TRBD2 (5 bases each). The CDR3 is made up of 14 amino acids. Trimming pared 1 base from V and 5 bases from J, leaving 12 bases between. CDR1 and CDR2 from the germline V gene are SEHNR and FQNEAQ (reference sequence). CDR3 protein: CASSLVGAPNEQYF. CDR3 in DNA: TGTGCCAGCAGCTTAGTCGGGGCTCCCAACGAGCAGTACTTC. Filled out from reference TRBV7-9 and TRBJ2-7, the complete variable domain reads DTGVSQNPRHKITKRGQNVTFRCDPISEHNRLYWYRQTLGQGPEFLTYFQNEAQLEKSRLLSDRFSAERPKGSFSTLEIQRTEQGDSAMYLCASSLVGAPNEQYFGPGTRLTVT.

The chain combines TRBV7-2 with TRBJ2-1; D is perhaps TRBD1 (6 bases). Between the trimmed V and J ends, which lost 3 bases and 6 bases, there was a span of 18 bases. Germline V gene data show CDR1 as SGHTA and CDR2 as FQGNSA. The CDR3 loop spans 16 amino acids. The CDR3 region has the DNA TGTGCCAGCAGCTTCCACCGGGACATCGACCCCAATGAGCAGTTCTTC. Amino acid sequence: CASSFHRDIDPNEQFF.